This TCR beta chain was identified in a study of identical twins. This CDR3 contains 15 residues. V was shortened by 3 bases and J by 4 bases, with 16 bases between the two germline ends. CDR1 and CDR2 (germline): KGHSH, LQKENI. One entry per CDR3 protein results from TCRdb running MiXCR on the 5' RACE reads. In the table there are approximately 700,000 distinct CDR3 sequences, roughly 20% of which are singletons. This sample was shared with a second study, whose subject was T cells expressing NK-cell markers.

The specimen was PBMCs. This sequence was found in a woman younger than 35 in good health. The chain carries TRBV18 and TRBJ2-7; tentative D call: TRBD2 (6 bases). The CDR3 nucleotides read TGTGCCAGCTCACCCCCCCTCGGCGGGACGTACGAGCAGTACTTC. Protein sequence: CASSPPLGGTYEQYF.